Listed below are T cell receptor beta chains from one sample, sequenced in a study of blood T cell repertoires in COVID-19. Sequenced by immunoSEQ multiplex PCR; TCRdb stores in-frame clones only, minus some. Here the sample spans 70,000 or so clones, over 65% being singletons. The sequencing input was peripheral blood. The receptors come from a woman in her seventies with acute or convalescent COVID-19. The CDR3 runs from the conserved cysteine through the conserved F or W. Each record gives: CDR3 DNA, CDR3 protein, D gene, J gene, V gene, clone size. The D gene is left open where the match is weak. Clone size is shown for a subset of rows, as once, few, many or a class of expanded clone.

CDR3nt: TGCAGCGTTCAGTCGACAGGGGGCGAATCCTATGGCTACACCTTC
CDR3aa: CSVQSTGGESYGYTF
d_gene: TRBD1
j_gene: TRBJ1-2
v_gene: TRBV29-1
abundance: few

CDR3nt: TGTGCCAGCAGTTTTGAGAGAGCCGGCAGGGCCAAAAACATTCAGTACTTC
CDR3aa: CASSFERAGRAKNIQYF
d_gene: .
j_gene: TRBJ2-4
v_gene: TRBV28
abundance: .

CDR3nt: TGTGCCAGCCGGAGCGGGGGCCCCTACGAGCAGTACTTC
CDR3aa: CASRSGGPYEQYF
d_gene: TRBD2
j_gene: TRBJ2-7
v_gene: TRBV6-6
abundance: .

CDR3nt: TGCGCCAGCAGCCCCACCGGACTGTTCTCCTACGAGCAGTACTTC
CDR3aa: CASSPTGLFSYEQYF
d_gene: .
j_gene: TRBJ2-7
v_gene: TRBV5-1
abundance: .

CDR3nt: TGTGCCAGTAGTATTGGTAACAGGGTGAGTAGCACTGAAGCTTTCTTT
CDR3aa: CASSIGNRVSSTEAFF
d_gene: .
j_gene: TRBJ1-1
v_gene: TRBV19
abundance: few

CDR3nt: TGTGCCAGCAGCTATTCGGGGGGGGGCACAGATACGCAGTATTTT
CDR3aa: CASSYSGGGTDTQYF
d_gene: TRBD2
j_gene: TRBJ2-3
v_gene: TRBV9
abundance: .

CDR3nt: TGTGCCAGCAGCCAATACCCTACTAGCACAGATACGCAGTATTTT
CDR3aa: CASSQYPTSTDTQYF
d_gene: .
j_gene: TRBJ2-3
v_gene: TRBV7-2
abundance: .

CDR3nt: TGTGCCAGCAGCTTAGACGGGACAGATACGCAGTATTTT
CDR3aa: CASSLDGTDTQYF
d_gene: .
j_gene: TRBJ2-3
v_gene: TRBV7-2
abundance: few

CDR3nt: TGTGCCAGCAGCTCCGGTGGGAGGGGGTACAATCAGCCCCAGCATTTT
CDR3aa: CASSSGGRGYNQPQHF
d_gene: .
j_gene: TRBJ1-5
v_gene: TRBV7-9
abundance: .

CDR3nt: TGTGCCAGCAGCCAAGACTCTAAGGAAAAACTGTTTTTT
CDR3aa: CASSQDSKEKLFF
d_gene: .
j_gene: TRBJ1-4
v_gene: TRBV14
abundance: .

CDR3nt: TGTGCCAGCAGTGAACGGAATTCACCCCTCCACTTT
CDR3aa: CASSERNSPLHF
d_gene: .
j_gene: TRBJ1-6
v_gene: TRBV2
abundance: few

CDR3nt: TGTGCCAGCAGTCGGGGGAGGGGCACCGGGGAGCTGTTTTTT
CDR3aa: CASSRGRGTGELFF
d_gene: TRBD2
j_gene: TRBJ2-2
v_gene: TRBV11-2
abundance: .

CDR3nt: TGTGCCAGCAGCGAGAGGGCCCCGGGGGCGAACACCGGGGAGCTGTTTTTT
CDR3aa: CASSERAPGANTGELFF
d_gene: .
j_gene: TRBJ2-2
v_gene: TRBV9
abundance: once

CDR3nt: TGTGCCAGCAGCCACTTCACAGGGAGTGACTATGGCTACACCTTC
CDR3aa: CASSHFTGSDYGYTF
d_gene: .
j_gene: TRBJ1-2
v_gene: TRBV3-1/TRBV3-2
abundance: .

CDR3nt: TGTGCCAGTGGATTCTACGGACAGCAAGATACGCAGTATTTT
CDR3aa: CASGFYGQQDTQYF
d_gene: .
j_gene: TRBJ2-3
v_gene: TRBV28
abundance: .

CDR3nt: TGTGCCAGCAGCTTGGGTGTCGGAGTGGAAAAACTGTTTTTT
CDR3aa: CASSLGVGVEKLFF
d_gene: .
j_gene: TRBJ1-4
v_gene: TRBV7-2
abundance: few

CDR3nt: TGCGCCAGCAGCCCCACGAGGGACAGGGTGAGATACGAGCAGTACTTC
CDR3aa: CASSPTRDRVRYEQYF
d_gene: TRBD1
j_gene: TRBJ2-7
v_gene: TRBV4-1
abundance: few

CDR3nt: TGTGCCAGCAGTTTCTTAGGGGGCAGGGAGACCCAGTACTTC
CDR3aa: CASSFLGGRETQYF
d_gene: TRBD1
j_gene: TRBJ2-5
v_gene: TRBV28
abundance: .

CDR3nt: TGCGCCAGCAGCCGCAGTAAAGACAGCACGAACACTGAAGCTTTCTTT
CDR3aa: CASSRSKDSTNTEAFF
d_gene: .
j_gene: TRBJ1-1
v_gene: TRBV5-1
abundance: .

CDR3nt: TGTGCCAGCACCGAAGGGGTGGTGTTCCCCACTGAAGCTTTCTTT
CDR3aa: CASTEGVVFPTEAFF
d_gene: .
j_gene: TRBJ1-1
v_gene: TRBV6-5
abundance: .

CDR3nt: TGTGCCATCAGTGAGGCGGCAGGGGAATACGAGCAGTACTTC
CDR3aa: CAISEAAGEYEQYF
d_gene: .
j_gene: TRBJ2-7
v_gene: TRBV10-3
abundance: .

CDR3nt: TGTGCCAGTAGTACTACCGGGACACTCAACACTGAAGCTTTCTTT
CDR3aa: CASSTTGTLNTEAFF
d_gene: .
j_gene: TRBJ1-1
v_gene: TRBV19
abundance: .

CDR3nt: TGTGCCAGCAGTTTATCAGCGTATCCAGGGGGTAACACTGAAGCTTTCTTT
CDR3aa: CASSLSAYPGGNTEAFF
d_gene: TRBD1
j_gene: TRBJ1-1
v_gene: TRBV27
abundance: few

CDR3nt: TGTGCCAGCAGTTTATCGACAGGTTCTAACTATGGCTACACCTTC
CDR3aa: CASSLSTGSNYGYTF
d_gene: .
j_gene: TRBJ1-2
v_gene: TRBV27
abundance: .

CDR3nt: TGTGCCAGCAGCTTAAGCCAGGGCACCTACAATGAGCAGTTCTTC
CDR3aa: CASSLSQGTYNEQFF
d_gene: .
j_gene: TRBJ2-1
v_gene: TRBV7-2
abundance: few

CDR3nt: TGTGCCACCAGTGATCCCGGACACAGACCCTATGGCTACACCTTC
CDR3aa: CATSDPGHRPYGYTF
d_gene: .
j_gene: TRBJ1-2
v_gene: TRBV24-1
abundance: .

CDR3nt: TGTGCCAGCAGCTTACTAGCGGGGGGAGAGACCCAGTACTTC
CDR3aa: CASSLLAGGETQYF
d_gene: TRBD2
j_gene: TRBJ2-5
v_gene: TRBV7-2
abundance: .

CDR3nt: TGTGCCAGCAGTCAACGGCGGGAGAACACCGGGGAGCTGTTTTTT
CDR3aa: CASSQRRENTGELFF
d_gene: .
j_gene: TRBJ2-2
v_gene: TRBV7-8
abundance: .

CDR3nt: TGCGCCAGCAGCTCCGGCCCCTCTAGCCCGCAGACCCAGTACTTC
CDR3aa: CASSSGPSSPQTQYF
d_gene: .
j_gene: TRBJ2-5
v_gene: TRBV5-1
abundance: .

CDR3nt: TGTGCCAGCAGCTCGTTAGGGGGTTATAGCAATCAGCCCCAGCATTTT
CDR3aa: CASSSLGGYSNQPQHF
d_gene: .
j_gene: TRBJ1-5
v_gene: TRBV7-2
abundance: .

CDR3nt: TGCGCCAGCAGCTTGGTACTCCCCGGGACTGAAGCTTTCTTT
CDR3aa: CASSLVLPGTEAFF
d_gene: .
j_gene: TRBJ1-1
v_gene: TRBV5-1
abundance: .

CDR3nt: TGCGCCAGCAGCTCGTCGGAGTCTACCGGGGAGCTGTTTTTT
CDR3aa: CASSSSESTGELFF
d_gene: .
j_gene: TRBJ2-2
v_gene: TRBV5-1
abundance: many

CDR3nt: TGCGCCAGCAGTGTTAGCGGGAGAGCATACGAGCAGTACTTC
CDR3aa: CASSVSGRAYEQYF
d_gene: TRBD2
j_gene: TRBJ2-7
v_gene: TRBV10-2
abundance: .

CDR3nt: TGTGCCAGTAACGCAGGGCATCAATACTATGGCTACACCTTC
CDR3aa: CASNAGHQYYGYTF
d_gene: .
j_gene: TRBJ1-2
v_gene: TRBV19
abundance: .

CDR3nt: TGCGCCAGCAGCCAAGGGGTACAGGGGGCAGGAGAGACCCAGTACTTC
CDR3aa: CASSQGVQGAGETQYF
d_gene: TRBD1
j_gene: TRBJ2-5
v_gene: TRBV4-3
abundance: .

CDR3nt: TGTGCCAGCGCAAACGAGGTCCTGGCCAAAAACATTCAGTACTTC
CDR3aa: CASANEVLAKNIQYF
d_gene: .
j_gene: TRBJ2-4
v_gene: TRBV6-1
abundance: .

CDR3nt: TGTGCCAGCAGCCAAGTCCGCGGCGGGGGAGTGGGGGAGCAGTACTTC
CDR3aa: CASSQVRGGGVGEQYF
d_gene: TRBD2
j_gene: TRBJ2-7
v_gene: TRBV4-2
abundance: .

CDR3nt: TGTGCCAGCACCCCGGACAGGGCGATCTATGGCTACACCTTC
CDR3aa: CASTPDRAIYGYTF
d_gene: TRBD1
j_gene: TRBJ1-2
v_gene: TRBV7-2
abundance: .

CDR3nt: TGTGCCAGCAGCCGGCGGGGGGCCTCCGTCTACAATGAGCAGTTCTTC
CDR3aa: CASSRRGASVYNEQFF
d_gene: TRBD2
j_gene: TRBJ2-1
v_gene: TRBV16
abundance: .

CDR3nt: TGCGCCAGCAGCCCCACCCGGACTAGCGGGGGGGACTCCTACGAGCAGTACTTC
CDR3aa: CASSPTRTSGGDSYEQYF
d_gene: TRBD2
j_gene: TRBJ2-7
v_gene: TRBV5-1
abundance: .

CDR3nt: TGTGCCAGTAGTACCTACGCCGGGACAGGGGGCGCAAGGTCTGGCTACACCTTC
CDR3aa: CASSTYAGTGGARSGYTF
d_gene: TRBD1
j_gene: TRBJ1-2
v_gene: TRBV19
abundance: .

CDR3nt: TGTGCCAGTAGTATGAGCCACGAGCAGTACTTC
CDR3aa: CASSMSHEQYF
d_gene: .
j_gene: TRBJ2-7
v_gene: TRBV19
abundance: .